Reported below is one T cell receptor (beta chain). There is no known antigen for this receptor. There are no base qualities to consult, and no much larger clone falls within one base. Genomic DNA was extracted from sorted cells for sequencing of the TCRbeta CDR3 region. The immunoSEQ Assay was used to sequence the TCRbeta CDR3 regions. TCRdb holds this immuneACCESS table with in-frame rearrangements only. Some clones are missing; in checked studies, unresolved V genes explain under half, and the rest has no known cause. The sample includes about 70,000 clones, with more than 90% observed a single time. The top ten clonotypes cover approximately 4.8% of the sample. The data originate from a study of OX40 agonist ivuxolimab in advanced cancers. General notes on the study: Ivuxolimab, which targeted the costimulatory receptor OX40 (CD134), was an agonistic, fully human IgG2 monoclonal antibody. Intravenous ivuxolimab was administered to patients every 2 weeks at six dose levels: 0.01, 0.1, 0.3, 1.5, 3 and 10 mg/kg. Among the approximately 50 dose-escalation patients, 19 had hepatocellular carcinoma, 15 melanoma, 9 renal cell carcinoma and 9 head and neck cancer. A male proportion of 70% to 90% and a mean age of 60 years, ranging from roughly 23 to 79, were recorded for the dose-escalation cohort. Patients were allowed to have had prior anti-PD-1, anti-PD-L1 or anti-CTLA-4 therapy, and about 40% of the dose-escalation patients had been treated with checkpoint inhibitors. Three dose-escalation patients achieved partial responses, one with hepatocellular carcinoma and two with cutaneous melanoma. The purpose of peripheral TCRbeta sequencing was to test whether ivuxolimab changed TCR sequence diversity and led to clonal T-cell expansion. The monotherapy dose-escalation portion (N of about 50 patients) of the phase I ivuxolimab trial is reported in the paper.

The full study reports these points: After ivuxolimab, more expanded clones were found on average in CD8+ T cells than in CD4+ T cells. The antigen specificity of the clonally expanded peripheral T cells was not determined. At doses from 0.1 to 3.0 mg/kg, clonal expansion was seen in both CD4+ and CD8+ blood T cells between baseline and week 6. Low levels of normalized T-cell clonal expansion were also seen in some nonresponding patients. In partial responders in the 0.1-3.0 mg/kg groups, normalized peripheral clonal expansion was found to be among the lowest, especially among CD8+ T cells.

The trial excluded patients who had a history of autoimmune disease or were on systemic immunosuppression. In every dose cohort, peripheral blood was drawn for TCR sequencing at baseline, cycle 4 day 1, and cycle 7 day 1. The samples were drawn from a first-in-human, open-label, multicenter phase I dose-escalation trial of ivuxolimab. Adults with locally advanced or metastatic melanoma, renal cell, hepatocellular, or head and neck squamous cell carcinoma were enrolled in the trial. CD4+ and CD8+ T cells were sorted separately from peripheral blood before TCR sequencing. At the junction V is shortened by 2 bases and J by 4 bases, with 20 bases in between. Spanning cysteine to phenylalanine, the CDR3 consists of 17 amino acids. The DNA shown is the 51-base CDR3, in frame from base 1. The germline V gene provides CDR1 MNHNS and CDR2 SASEGT.

The input for sequencing was CD4+ or CD8+ T cells sorted from blood, taken in a trial of the OX40 agonist ivuxolimab. This TCR was recovered from an adult with an advanced solid tumor such as melanoma, head and neck, liver or kidney cancer. The chain is assembled from TRBV6-1 and TRBJ1-1, with no D gene named confidently. CDR3 reads: CASSEPHSRGWFTEAFF. The DNA sequence is TGTGCCAGCAGTGAACCCCACAGCCGCGGGTGGTTCACTGAAGCTTTCTTT.